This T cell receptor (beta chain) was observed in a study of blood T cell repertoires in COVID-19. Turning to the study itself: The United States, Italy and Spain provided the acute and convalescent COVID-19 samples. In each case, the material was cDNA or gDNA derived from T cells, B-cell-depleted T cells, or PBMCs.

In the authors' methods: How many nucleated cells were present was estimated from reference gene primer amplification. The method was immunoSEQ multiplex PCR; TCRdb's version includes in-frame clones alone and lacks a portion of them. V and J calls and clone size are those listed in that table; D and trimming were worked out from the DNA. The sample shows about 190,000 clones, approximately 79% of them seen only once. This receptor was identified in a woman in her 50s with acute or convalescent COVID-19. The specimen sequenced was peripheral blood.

The CDR3 DNA reads as TGTGCCAGCAGCAAGGGACAGGGGGCAACTGGCTACACCTTC. The encoded protein is CASSKGQGATGYTF. V usage is TRBV6-6 and J usage is TRBJ1-2; 12 bases are a match to TRBD1. Germline lookup yields CDR1 MNHNY and CDR2 SVGAGI (reference sequence). This CDR3 region has 14 residues. J gave up 7 bases and V 6 bases, and 6 bases lay outside the gene matches.